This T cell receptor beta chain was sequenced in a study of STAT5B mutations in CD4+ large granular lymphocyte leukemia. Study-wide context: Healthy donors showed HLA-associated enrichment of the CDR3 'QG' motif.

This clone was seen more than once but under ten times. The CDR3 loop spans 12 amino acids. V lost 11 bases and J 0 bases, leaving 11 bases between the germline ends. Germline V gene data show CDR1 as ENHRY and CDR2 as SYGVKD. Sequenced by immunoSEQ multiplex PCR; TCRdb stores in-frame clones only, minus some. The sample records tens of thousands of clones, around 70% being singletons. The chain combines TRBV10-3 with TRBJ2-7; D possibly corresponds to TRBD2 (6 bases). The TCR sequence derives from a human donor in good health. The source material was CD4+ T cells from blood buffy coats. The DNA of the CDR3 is TGTGCCTCGGCCGGGGGCTCCTACGAGCAGTACTTC. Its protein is CASAGGSYEQYF.